The rows below give T cell receptor beta chains drawn from one sample of a study of blood T cell repertoires in COVID-19. Here immunoSEQ multiplex PCR was the method, and the copy in TCRdb shows in-frame clones only, minus some. The profile shows about 82,000 clones, just under 85% of them singletons. The sequenced material came from peripheral blood. The receptors come from a man of 80 years or more with active or convalescent COVID-19. CDR3s include the opening cysteine and the closing phenylalanine or tryptophan. Fields, in order: clone size, D gene, J gene, V gene, CDR3 DNA, CDR3 protein. The D gene is left open where the match is weak. Clone sizes are given selectively: once, few, many, or a class where the clone is expanded.

NA	NA	TRBJ2-2	TRBV7-8	TGTGCCAGCATGAGAGGGCCCACAAGGAACACCGGGGAGCTGTTTTTT	CASMRGPTRNTGELFF
NA	NA	TRBJ2-3	TRBV6-5	TGTGCCAGCACCTTCGGTCAAACGAGGGATACGCAGTATTTT	CASTFGQTRDTQYF
NA	NA	TRBJ1-1	TRBV5-1	TGCGCCAGCAGCCCAGAACGGACAGTCATGAACACTGAAGCTTTCTTT	CASSPERTVMNTEAFF
NA	NA	TRBJ1-1	TRBV3-1/TRBV3-2	TGTGCCAGCAGCCAAGGTAGACACTCCCACACTGAAGCTTTCTTT	CASSQGRHSHTEAFF
NA	TRBD1	TRBJ1-1	TRBV7-2	TGTGCCAGCAGCTTGGCCGACAGGGGTAGGAACACTGAAGCTTTCTTT	CASSLADRGRNTEAFF
NA	NA	TRBJ1-2	TRBV5-6	TGTGCCAGCAGCTCTTTGGGCGTCCCTAACTATGGCTACACCTTC	CASSSLGVPNYGYTF
NA	TRBD1	TRBJ1-5	TRBV28	TGTGCCAGCAGTCCTCGGGACAGGGGGTATCAGCCCCAGCATTTT	CASSPRDRGYQPQHF
NA	NA	TRBJ1-2	TRBV5-5	TGTGCCAGCAGCCTTGAGCGGCAGGCGGGCTATGGCTACACCTTC	CASSLERQAGYGYTF
NA	NA	TRBJ2-2	TRBV5-1	TGCGCCAGCAGCTCCCGGGACACCGGGGAGCTGTTTTTT	CASSSRDTGELFF
NA	TRBD1	TRBJ2-5	TRBV7-2	TGTGCCAGCAGCTCCCACGGGACAGGGTTACAAGAGACCCAGTACTTC	CASSSHGTGLQETQYF
NA	NA	TRBJ2-5	TRBV5-1	TGCGCCAGCAGCCCTAATCTAGGGGCTCAAGAGACCCAGTACTTC	CASSPNLGAQETQYF
NA	NA	TRBJ2-3	TRBV14	TGTGCCAGCAGCCAGGGAGCACGTTCCACAGATACGCAGTATTTT	CASSQGARSTDTQYF
NA	NA	TRBJ1-5	TRBV21-1	TGTGCCAGCAGCAAAGTTACAGGCGTTGGTAGCAATCAGCCCCAGCATTTT	CASSKVTGVGSNQPQHF
many	TRBD1	TRBJ1-2	TRBV9	TGTGCCAGCAGCGCCCAACAGGGGGCGGGTGGCTACACCTTC	CASSAQQGAGGYTF
NA	TRBD1	TRBJ1-2	TRBV5-6	TGTGCCAGCAGCTTATCGGCGACAGGGGATGATGGCTACACCTTC	CASSLSATGDDGYTF
NA	TRBD1	TRBJ1-4	TRBV5-1	TGCGCCAGCAGCTTGAGGGGGCTGGGAACTAATGAAAAACTGTTTTTT	CASSLRGLGTNEKLFF
NA	NA	TRBJ2-3	TRBV12-3/TRBV12-4	TGTGCCAGCAGTCGTTGGCATACGCAGTATTTT	CASSRWHTQYF
NA	TRBD1	TRBJ2-4	TRBV6-5	TGTGCCACTTCCGGGACAGATTTCAAAAACATTCAGTACTTC	CATSGTDFKNIQYF
NA	NA	TRBJ1-6	TRBV7-8	TGTGCCAGCAGCTTAGCAGGGGGGGCGAGTGGAAGCTCCTATAATTCACCCCTCCACTTT	CASSLAGGASGSSYNSPLHF
NA	TRBD2	TRBJ2-3	TRBV30	TGTGCCTGGAGTAAGGGGATCACTAGCGGGAGTACAGATACGCAGTATTTT	CAWSKGITSGSTDTQYF
once	NA	TRBJ1-1	TRBV18	TGTGCCAGCTCTCAGACGGACACGGGTGGGACTGAAGCTTTCTTT	CASSQTDTGGTEAFF
NA	NA	TRBJ2-3	TRBV24-1	TGTGCCACCAGTGATCCACCGACAGGCGGGGGCGATACGCAGTATTTT	CATSDPPTGGGDTQYF
NA	NA	TRBJ1-6	TRBV6-5	TGTGCCAGCACCACGGACGGGGGGACTTCACCCCTCCACTTT	CASTTDGGTSPLHF
few	TRBD1	TRBJ1-6	TRBV19	TGTGCCAGTAGTACGCAACGAACAGGGGTCTCACCCCTCCACTTT	CASSTQRTGVSPLHF
NA	TRBD2	TRBJ2-1	TRBV9	TGTGCCAGCAGCGCACGTAGCGGGGGGGCCGTCAATGAGCAGTTCTTC	CASSARSGGAVNEQFF